Sequencing of this T cell receptor beta chain was carried out in a study of blood T cell repertoires in COVID-19. Study-level information: COVID-19 samples from acute and convalescent phases originated in the United States, Italy and Spain.

The CDR3 sequence is 14 residues long. From germline, CDR1 is MDHEN and CDR2 SYDVKM. Losses at the gene ends were 5 bases for V and 4 bases for J; bases not matched to a gene: 5. Repertoires were generated with immunoSEQ multiplex PCR, while TCRdb's copy carries only in-frame clones and drops some. The table includes over 20,000 clones, around 92% detected once. The material sequenced was peripheral blood. This receptor was identified in a man in his 70s with active COVID-19. The chain couples TRBV28 to TRBJ1-2, with 9 bases identical to TRBD1. The CDR3 loop reads CASSHRDRAYGYTF. CDR3 in DNA: TGTGCCAGCAGTCACCGGGACAGGGCCTATGGCTACACCTTC.